This T cell receptor beta chain is from a study of blood T cell repertoires in COVID-19. This clone appeared a few times. Sequenced by immunoSEQ multiplex PCR; TCRdb stores in-frame clones only, minus some. In the table there are tens of thousands of clones, roughly four fifths of which are singletons. This CDR3 region has 13 residues. Germline V CDR1 and CDR2: MNHEY, SVGEGT. The V and J ends lost 6 bases and 2 bases, in that order; junction bases with no gene match: 3. Sequenced input: peripheral blood. The TCR comes from a man aged 40-50 years with acute or convalescent COVID-19. This chain links TRBV6-2 or TRBV6-3 with TRBJ2-7, with 8 bases lining up with TRBD2. The CDR3 DNA follows: TGTGCCAGCAGCCCAGCGGGGGCCTACGAGCAGTACTTC. As protein: CASSPAGAYEQYF.